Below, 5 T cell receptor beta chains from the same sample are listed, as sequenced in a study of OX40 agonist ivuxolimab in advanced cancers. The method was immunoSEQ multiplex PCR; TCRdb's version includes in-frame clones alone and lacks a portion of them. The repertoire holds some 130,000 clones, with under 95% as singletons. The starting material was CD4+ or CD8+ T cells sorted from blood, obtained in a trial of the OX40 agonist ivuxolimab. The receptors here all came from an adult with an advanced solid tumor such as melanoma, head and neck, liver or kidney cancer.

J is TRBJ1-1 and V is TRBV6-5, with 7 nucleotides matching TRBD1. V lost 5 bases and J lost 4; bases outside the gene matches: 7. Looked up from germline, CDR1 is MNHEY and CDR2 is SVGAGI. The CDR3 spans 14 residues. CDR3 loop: CASSQTGVLTEAFF. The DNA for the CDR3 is TGTGCCAGCAGTCAAACAGGGGTTCTCACTGAAGCTTTCTTT.

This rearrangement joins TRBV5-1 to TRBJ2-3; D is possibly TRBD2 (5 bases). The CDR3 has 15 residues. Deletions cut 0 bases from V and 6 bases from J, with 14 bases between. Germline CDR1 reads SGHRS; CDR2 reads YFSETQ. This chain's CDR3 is CASSLGASRSDTQYF. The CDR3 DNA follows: TGCGCCAGCAGCTTGGGGGCTAGCCGATCCGATACGCAGTATTTT.

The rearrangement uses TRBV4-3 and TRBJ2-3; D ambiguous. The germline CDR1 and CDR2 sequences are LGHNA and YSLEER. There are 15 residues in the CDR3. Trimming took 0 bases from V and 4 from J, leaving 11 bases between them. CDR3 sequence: CASSQEVGFADTQYF. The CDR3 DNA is TGCGCCAGCAGCCAAGAGGTGGGCTTCGCAGATACGCAGTATTTT.

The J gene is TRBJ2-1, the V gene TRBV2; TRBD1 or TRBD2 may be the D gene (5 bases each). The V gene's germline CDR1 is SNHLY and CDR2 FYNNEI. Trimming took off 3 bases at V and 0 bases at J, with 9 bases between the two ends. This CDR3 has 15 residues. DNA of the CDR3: TGTGCCAGCAGTGAGTTGGGGGTCTCCTACAATGAGCAGTTCTTC. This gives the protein CASSELGVSYNEQFF.

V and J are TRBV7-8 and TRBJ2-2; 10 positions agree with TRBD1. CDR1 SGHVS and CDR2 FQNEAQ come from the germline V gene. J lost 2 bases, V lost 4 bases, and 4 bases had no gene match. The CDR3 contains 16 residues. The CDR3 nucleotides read TGTGCCAGCAGCTCCGACAGGGGGCCTAACACCGGGGAGCTGTTTTTT. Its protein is CASSSDRGPNTGELFF.